Listed below are T cell receptor beta chains from one sample, sequenced in a study of T cells after yellow fever vaccination. Each CDR3 protein is one row after TCRdb ran MiXCR on the 5' RACE reads. The sample includes some 340,000 distinct CDR3 sequences, about 11% of them seen just once. The sequenced sample was CD4+ T cells sorted from PBMCs, obtained 45 days after the yellow fever booster vaccination. These receptors came from a man aged 18 to 35 who received the YFV17D yellow fever vaccine. Each CDR3 is given with its conserved first and last residue. Fields, in order: clone size, J gene, D gene, V gene, CDR3 DNA, CDR3 protein. A D gene is named only where the DNA matches it firmly. Rows give clone size only sometimes, using once, few, many, or a class for an expanded clone.

>many|TRBJ2-1|TRBD2|TRBV25-1
TGTGCCAGCAGTGAGGGAACTAGCGCTTCGGTGGACAATGAGCAGTTCTTC
CASSEGTSASVDNEQFF
>-|TRBJ2-2|-|TRBV7-9
TGTGCCAGCAGCTTACTTGATAGTCCGACCGGGGAGCTGTTTTTT
CASSLLDSPTGELFF
>few|TRBJ2-1|-|TRBV20-1
TGCAGTGCTAGATACTTCGGCTACAATGAGCAGTTCTTC
CSARYFGYNEQFF
>few|TRBJ2-2|-|TRBV7-9
TGTGCCAGCACCAGGGGTTGGGTCGGGGAGCTGTTTTTT
CASTRGWVGELFF
>-|TRBJ1-5|TRBD1|TRBV7-2
TGTGCCAGCAGCCGAGGGGGCGCGGGCCAGCCCCAGCATTTT
CASSRGGAGQPQHF
>-|TRBJ2-3|TRBD1|TRBV3-1
TGTGCCAGCAGCCAACACGGGACAGGGTTAACAGATACGCAGTATTTT
CASSQHGTGLTDTQYF
>many|TRBJ2-3|-|TRBV7-9
TGTGCCAGCAGCTTTTCTACTGGGGGCACAGATACGCAGTATTTT
CASSFSTGGTDTQYF
>-|TRBJ2-5|-|TRBV28
TGTGCCAGCAGTTTAGGGACCCCAGAGACCCAGTACTTC
CASSLGTPETQYF
>few|TRBJ2-1|-|TRBV7-2
TGTGCCAGCAGCTTAGTAGCTAAAAATGAGCAGTTCTTC
CASSLVAKNEQFF
>once|TRBJ2-4|-|TRBV6-4
TGTGCCAGCAGTGACGTTGTCCCCGAGCTGGCCAAAAACATTCAGTACTTC
CASSDVVPELAKNIQYF
>-|TRBJ2-5|TRBD1|TRBV7-9
TGTGCCAGCAGCCCGACAGGGGCCCAGTACTTC
CASSPTGAQYF
>few|TRBJ2-2|-|TRBV7-9
TGTGCCAGCAGGAACCCGGGGGTTCCTTCCGGGGAGCTGTTTTTT
CASRNPGVPSGELFF
>-|TRBJ1-2|-|TRBV6-5
TGTGCCAGCAGTTACGACAGTGCCCTTGGCTACACCTTC
CASSYDSALGYTF
>-|TRBJ1-6|-|TRBV20-1
TGCAGTGCTAGCTCTCAGTATAATTCACCCCTCCACTTT
CSASSQYNSPLHF
>many|TRBJ2-4|-|TRBV4-1
TGCGCCAGCAGCCAGAGGACAATGAGAACCAAAAACATTCAGTACTTC
CASSQRTMRTKNIQYF
>-|TRBJ1-1|TRBD1|TRBV19
TGTGCCACAGCCGGGACAGGGCGAACTGAAGCTTTCTTT
CATAGTGRTEAFF
>few|TRBJ1-1|-|TRBV7-2
TGTGCCAGCAGCGTACAGGGCGGGTACACTGAAGCTTTCTTT
CASSVQGGYTEAFF
>few|TRBJ2-2|-|TRBV7-3
TGTGCCAGCAGCTTATATCTAGGGGCCGGGGAGCTGTTTTTT
CASSLYLGAGELFF
>-|TRBJ1-1|-|TRBV5-6
TGTGCCAGCAGTTCCCTGGGGGTACGAACTGAAGCTTTCTTT
CASSSLGVRTEAFF
>few|TRBJ2-2|-|TRBV7-3
TGTGCCAGCAGCTCCTATAAGAACACCGGGGAGCTGTTTTTT
CASSSYKNTGELFF
>-|TRBJ1-6|-|TRBV5-1
TGCGCCAGCAGCTTGGCTGTCGGGAATTCACCCCTCCACTTT
CASSLAVGNSPLHF
>few|TRBJ2-3|TRBD2|TRBV4-3
TGCGCCAGCAGCCGTATAAGCGGGGGGCCCACAGATACGCAGTATTTT
CASSRISGGPTDTQYF
>few|TRBJ2-5|-|TRBV7-9
TGTGCCAGCAGCTCCTGGACACCACAAGAGACCCAGTACTTC
CASSSWTPQETQYF
>-|TRBJ2-3|TRBD2|TRBV7-2
TGTGCCAGCAGCTTAAAGCGGGGGGCCGGCACAGATACGCAGTATTTT
CASSLKRGAGTDTQYF
>few|TRBJ2-1|-|TRBV4-2
TGTGCCAGCAGCCAAGTTCCCGACCCCCATGAGCAGTTCTTC
CASSQVPDPHEQFF
>-|TRBJ1-5|-|TRBV4-1
TGCGCCAGCAGCCAAGATAAACCGACAGGATGGGGCAATCAGCCCCAGCATTTT
CASSQDKPTGWGNQPQHF
>few|TRBJ1-4|-|TRBV6-6
TGTGCCAGCAGTGAGAACGGCGCAACTAATGAAAAACTGTTTTTT
CASSENGATNEKLFF
>many|TRBJ2-7|-|TRBV12-3/TRBV12-4
TGTGCCAGCAGTGTACAGGTTTACGAGCAGTACTTC
CASSVQVYEQYF
>few|TRBJ1-5|-|TRBV7-2
TGTGCCAGCAGCTTAGAGTCCGGGTACAGCAATCAGCCCCAGCATTTT
CASSLESGYSNQPQHF
>few|TRBJ1-4|-|TRBV29-1
TGCAGCGTTGCGATAGCTCATGAAAAACTGTTTTTT
CSVAIAHEKLFF
>few|TRBJ2-1|TRBD2|TRBV11-1
TGTGCCAGCAGCCCAATGACTAGCGCCGAGCAGTTCTTC
CASSPMTSAEQFF